This record covers a single T cell receptor (beta chain). Antigen: not known. The sample belongs to a study of vaccination and CD4 T cells after COVID-19. Trimming took off 7 bases at V and 8 bases at J, with 9 bases between the two ends. There are 11 residues in the CDR3. CDR1 is DFQATT, CDR2 SNEGSKA, per germline (reference sequence). Treatment specified: approximately 9-day PBMC culture with coronavirus spike peptide pools or control peptides (ViraFEST assay). The assay that was used to sequence DNA from cultured CD4+ T cells was the Oncomine TCR Beta short-read assay. TCRdb re-derived calls from the PCR reads in MiXCR, one entry per CDR3 protein. The sample consists of more than 13,000 distinct CDR3 sequences, 20% to 25% of them appearing once.

The TCR sequence derives from a human donor with COVID-19. Sequencing was performed on cultured CD4+ T cells from blood. The rearrangement joins TRBV20-1 to TRBJ1-6; perhaps TRBD1 as D (5 bases). The CDR3 sequence: CSGGVDSPLHF. CDR3 DNA sequence: TGCAGTGGGGGGGTCGATTCACCCCTCCACTTT.